These 30 T cell receptor beta chains came from one sample sequenced in a study of Ad26.COV2.S vaccination and SARS-CoV-2 variants. TCRdb's copy holds only in-frame clones and misses some; the assay was immunoSEQ multiplex PCR. Here the sample spans fewer than 400,000 clones, roughly 88% being singletons. As to treatment: 19 received Ad26.COV2.S at low or high dose, single or two shots; 5 received placebo; per-sample allocation not given. Vaccine and placebo recipients were sampled on day 63 after the first injection. The sample here was peripheral blood, taken in a trial of Ad26.COV2.S vaccine versus placebo. Every receptor here comes from a person aged 18-65 years who received the Ad26.COV2.S COVID-19 vaccine or a placebo.

The rearrangement links TRBV18 to TRBJ1-1; D perhaps matches TRBD1 (6 bases). Looked up from germline, CDR1 is KGHSH and CDR2 is LQKENI. This CDR3 contains 14 residues. V lost 3 bases, J lost 5 bases, and 13 bases lay in between. For the CDR3, the DNA is TGTGCCAGCTCACCGCAGGGGTTTTGGACTGAAGCTTTCTTT. Translation gives CASSPQGFWTEAFF.

V is TRBV6-2 or TRBV6-3 and J is TRBJ1-2, with 8 bases aligning to TRBD1. The CDR3 length is 16 residues. V was clipped by 5 bases and J by 8 bases; unmatched bases: 16. Germline CDR1 reads MNHEY; CDR2 reads SVGEGT. CDR3 region: CASSRPGATGDGGYTF. The CDR3 region has the DNA TGTGCCAGCAGTCGCCCGGGGGCGACAGGGGATGGCGGCTACACCTTC.

The V and J genes are TRBV7-9 and TRBJ1-5, with a tentative D call TRBD1 (6 bases). Germline V lookup: CDR1 SEHNR, CDR2 FQNEAQ (reference sequence). Trimming took 5 bases from V and 3 from J, leaving 14 bases between them. The CDR3 loop spans 15 amino acids. This chain's CDR3 is CASSEDSVDNQPQHF. The CDR3 region has the DNA TGTGCCAGCAGCGAGGACAGCGTCGACAATCAGCCCCAGCATTTT.

The chain has TRBV4-1 and TRBJ1-5, with 8 bases aligning to TRBD1. CDR3 size: 15 residues. J gave up 10 bases and V 3 bases, and 11 bases lay outside the gene matches. CDR1 MGHRA and CDR2 YSYEKL come from the germline V gene. The CDR3 protein is CASSQGPGTGDPQHF. CDR3 DNA sequence: TGCGCCAGCAGCCAGGGTCCGGGGACAGGAGATCCCCAGCATTTT.

This clone appeared once. The rearrangement uses TRBV9 and TRBJ1-1; tentative D call: TRBD1 (5 bases). Germline assignment: CDR1 SGDLS and CDR2 YYNGEE. Trimming removed 0 bases from V and 3 bases from J, with 9 bases in between. The CDR3 runs 14 residues. The CDR3 region is CASSVASGYTEAFF. CDR3 bases: TGTGCCAGCAGCGTAGCTTCAGGGTACACTGAAGCTTTCTTT. Supplemented by reference TRBV9 and TRBJ1-1, the full variable domain reads DSGVTQTPKHLITATGQRVTLRCSPRSGDLSVYWYQQSLDQGLQFLIQYYNGEERAKGNILERFSAQQFPDLHSELNLSSLELGDSALYFCASSVASGYTEAFFGQGTRLTVV.

The chain carries TRBV27 and TRBJ1-3; TRBD1 agrees at 8 bases. This CDR3 region has 14 residues. Germline V gene sequence: CDR1 MNHEY, CDR2 SMNVEV (reference sequence). With V trimmed by 4 bases and J by 8 bases, 7 bases remained unmatched. The CDR3, as DNA: TGTGCCAGCAGTTCGATAGGACAGGGACACACCATATATTTT. Amino acids: CASSSIGQGHTIYF.

CDR3 region: CASSLYGGRDEQYV. In DNA form, the CDR3 reads TGTGCCAGCAGCTTATACGGGGGACGCGACGAGCAGTACGTC. The rearrangement joins TRBV7-6 to TRBJ2-7; weak D call: TRBD2 (6 bases). The V and J ends lost 2 bases and 5 bases respectively, with 13 bases between them. Germline V CDR1 and CDR2: SGHVS, FNYEAQ. This CDR3 is built from 14 residues.

The chain is built from TRBV6-6 and TRBJ2-2; D unresolved. The CDR3 length is 13 residues. V lost 6 bases, J lost 4 bases, and 9 bases lay in between. Germline CDR1 MNHNY, CDR2 SVGAGI (reference sequence). CDR3 sequence reads: CASSGRLTGELFF. CDR3 DNA: TGTGCCAGCAGCGGACGGCTCACCGGGGAGCTGTTTTTT.

In its sample, this clone was seen once. The J gene is TRBJ2-5, the V gene TRBV5-6; unclear D gene. V was pared by 4 bases and J by 7 bases, with 14 bases between. The CDR3 has 13 amino acids. Looked up from germline, CDR1 is SGHDT and CDR2 is YYEEEE. The CDR3 protein is CASSEAAFGTQYF. In nucleotides, the CDR3 is TGTGCCAGCAGCGAGGCGGCTTTTGGGACCCAGTACTTC.

V gene TRBV7-8 combines with J gene TRBJ1-4; no firm D call. This CDR3 is built from 16 residues. Trimming took off 0 bases at V and 3 bases at J, with 11 bases between the two ends. Germline assignment: CDR1 SGHVS and CDR2 FQNEAQ. The CDR3 reads CASSLAGRSANEKLFF. Written as DNA, the CDR3 is TGTGCCAGCAGCTTAGCTGGGAGGTCGGCTAATGAAAAACTGTTTTTT.

This chain uses TRBV5-6 with TRBJ2-1; the D gene is possibly TRBD1 (5 bases). The length of the CDR3 is 12 residues. The V gene lost 3 bases and the J gene lost 7 bases, with 8 bases spanning the gap. Germline assignment: CDR1 SGHDT and CDR2 YYEEEE. This CDR3 reads CASSSAGNEQFF. The CDR3 DNA sequence: TGTGCCAGCAGCTCCGCAGGGAATGAGCAGTTCTTC.

CDR3 nucleotide sequence: TGTGCCAGCAGTTCCCCTAGCGGGGGCCTCGCGGCCCAGTACTTC. Its protein is CASSSPSGGLAAQYF. The chain links TRBV6-2 or TRBV6-3 to TRBJ2-5; 10 nucleotides line up with TRBD2. Per germline, CDR1 MNHEY and CDR2 SVGEGT. CDR3 length: 15 residues. V shed 4 bases and J 9 bases; nucleotides not matched to a gene: 11.

The chain is built from TRBV28 and TRBJ1-5, with a weak D call TRBD1 (5 bases). Deletions cut 7 bases from V and 8 bases from J, with 12 bases between. This CDR3 spans 12 amino acids. Germline assignment: CDR1 MDHEN and CDR2 SYDVKM. In DNA form, the CDR3 reads TGTGCCAGCACCCAGGGCCTTGAGCCCCAGCATTTT. Amino acid sequence: CASTQGLEPQHF. The entire variable domain, with the rest obtained from reference TRBV28 and TRBJ1-5, is as follows: DVKVTQSSRYLVKRTGEKVFLECVQDMDHENMFWYRQDPGLGLRLIYFSYDVKMKEKGDIPEGYSVSREKKERFSLILESASTNQTSMYLCASTQGLEPQHFGDGTRLSIL.

The V call is TRBV9, the J call TRBJ2-1; 9 nucleotides match TRBD1. The germline CDR1 and CDR2 sequences are SGDLS and YYNGEE. Losses at the gene ends were 2 bases for V and 7 bases for J; bases not matched to a gene: 7. CDR3 size: 15 residues. CDR3 sequence reads: CASSVGDRERNEQFF. The CDR3 DNA reads as TGTGCCAGCAGCGTGGGGGACAGGGAACGGAATGAGCAGTTCTTC.

This sequence joins TRBV19 and TRBJ2-5; 7 bases are shared with TRBD1. Germline lookup yields CDR1 LNHDA and CDR2 SQIVND (reference sequence). This CDR3 is built from 15 residues. V dropped 5 bases and J dropped 3; count of bases not matched to a gene: 9. The CDR3 DNA is TGTGCCAGTAGTTCATACAGGGGCACTGAAGAGACCCAGTACTTC. This sequence encodes CASSSYRGTEETQYF.

This rearrangement joins TRBV7-9 to TRBJ1-2; no reliable D call. This CDR3 comprises 14 residues. Germline loops: CDR1 SEHNR, CDR2 FQNEAQ (reference sequence). Trimming took off 3 bases at V and 4 bases at J, with 12 bases between the two ends. The CDR3 bases are TGTGCCAGCAGCTTGATAGAGCAGTTCTATGGCTACACCTTC. Translating gives CASSLIEQFYGYTF.

The CDR3 coding sequence is TGTGCCAGTTCGGGCGCCGGAATCTATGGCTACACCTTC. This gives the protein CASSGAGIYGYTF. The V and J genes are TRBV2 and TRBJ1-2, with unresolved D. Germline V gives CDR1 SNHLY, CDR2 FYNNEI. Trimming took off 9 bases at V and 4 bases at J, with 15 bases between the two ends. The CDR3 covers 13 residues.

The chain has TRBV25-1 and TRBJ1-2; possibly TRBD1 for D (5 bases). V lost 2 bases to trimming and J lost 2 bases, with 12 bases between them. This CDR3 is built from 15 residues. Per germline, CDR1 MGHDK and CDR2 SYGVNS. The CDR3 is CASSEGGVGNYGYTF. CDR3 nucleotide sequence: TGTGCCAGCAGTGAAGGAGGGGTGGGGAACTATGGCTACACCTTC.

The rearrangement joins TRBV7-2 to TRBJ2-1; the D gene is possibly TRBD2 (7 bases). The V and J ends lost 5 bases and 8 bases respectively, with 16 bases between them. This CDR3 has 14 amino acids. Germline CDR1 and CDR2: SGHTA and FQGNSA. The CDR3 DNA sequence: TGTGCCAGCAGCCTCAGGCGGGGGCGGGATGAGCAGTTCTTC. Protein product: CASSLRRGRDEQFF.

The genes are TRBV7-9 and TRBJ2-2; 8 positions agree with TRBD2. This CDR3 is 17 amino acids long. In germline, CDR1 is SEHNR, CDR2 FQNEAQ (reference sequence). Trimming cost V 5 bases and J 0 bases; bases outside gene matches: 8. The CDR3 protein is CASSLRIAGTNTGELFF. DNA of the CDR3: TGTGCCAGCAGCCTTAGAATAGCGGGAACGAACACCGGGGAGCTGTTTTTT.

The chain recombines TRBV6-6 with TRBJ2-7; 13 bases line up with TRBD2. CDR1 and CDR2 from the germline V gene are MNHNY and SVGAGI (reference sequence). The CDR3 extends over 15 amino acids. Trimming at V came to 7 bases and at J to 3 bases, leaving 6 bases not matched to a gene. This CDR3 is CASTVGTSGIYEQYV. The DNA of the CDR3 is TGTGCCAGCACCGTGGGGACTAGCGGGATCTACGAGCAGTACGTC.

This chain connects TRBV6-4 to TRBJ1-1, with 9 positions matching TRBD1. J was trimmed by 6 bases and V by 2 bases; bases with no gene match: 7. The CDR3 is 15 amino acids. Germline CDR1 reads MRHNA; CDR2 reads SNTAGT. CDR3: CASSDGEGQGAEAFF. In DNA form, the CDR3 reads TGTGCCAGCAGTGACGGGGAGGGACAGGGTGCTGAAGCTTTCTTT.

This chain joins TRBV3-1 (or the pseudogene TRBV3-2) and TRBJ1-1; tentative D call: TRBD1 (5 bases). The CDR3 covers 14 residues. Germline V gives CDR1 LGHDT, CDR2 YNNKEL (reference sequence). V lost 1 base to trimming and J lost 3 bases, with 9 bases between them. The CDR3 is CASSQGGVHTEAFF. Here the CDR3 DNA reads TGTGCCAGCAGCCAAGGGGGGGTGCACACTGAAGCTTTCTTT.

As to this clone: Other DNA variants within this sample encode the same CDR3. The chain carries TRBV5-1 and TRBJ2-3; the D gene is possibly TRBD1 (6 bases). Germline loops: CDR1 SGHRS, CDR2 YFSETQ. This CDR3 spans 14 amino acids. The V end was cut by 4 bases, the J end by 2 bases, with 11 bases between. CDR3 residues: CASSPGQYTDTQYF. DNA of the CDR3: TGCGCCAGCAGCCCAGGACAGTACACAGATACGCAGTATTTT.

The chain links TRBV27 to TRBJ1-1; D is uncertain. Trimming took 3 bases from V and 8 from J, leaving 13 bases between them. The CDR3 extends over 13 amino acids. Germline loops: CDR1 MNHEY, CDR2 SMNVEV (reference sequence). CDR3 sequence reads: CASSFSITAEAFF. The CDR3 DNA is TGTGCCAGCAGTTTTAGCATTACAGCCGAAGCTTTCTTT.

In its sample, this clone was seen once. The gene calls are TRBV6-1 and TRBJ1-1, with D unresolved. Germline V gene sequence: CDR1 MNHNS, CDR2 SASEGT. V lost 8 bases, J lost 1 base, and 8 bases lay in between. This CDR3 spans 12 amino acids. CDR3 bases: TGTGCCAGCCTGGGCCCGAACACTGAAGCTTTCTTT. Residues: CASLGPNTEAFF.

The V gene is TRBV2, the J gene TRBJ1-5; D is unresolved. Trimming stripped 7 bases from V and 5 bases from J, with 30 bases between. Germline V gene lookup returns CDR1 SNHLY and CDR2 FYNNEI. The CDR3 has 19 amino acids. The CDR3 sequence: CASTSAGLPRSAGHQPQHF. CDR3 nucleotides: TGTGCCAGCACCTCGGCCGGGCTTCCCAGGAGCGCGGGCCATCAGCCCCAGCATTTT.

The V gene is TRBV18, the J gene TRBJ1-2; 7 nucleotides line up with TRBD1. This CDR3 comprises 13 residues. With 3 bases clipped from V and 4 bases from J, the junction kept 2 bases outside the gene matches. From germline, CDR1 is KGHSH and CDR2 LQKENI. The CDR3 reads CASSPGQSYGYTF. As DNA, the CDR3 is TGTGCCAGCTCACCGGGACAGAGCTATGGCTACACCTTC. The full variable domain, rest sourced from reference TRBV18 and TRBJ1-2, is NAGVMQNPRHLVRRRGQEARLRCSPMKGHSHVYWYRQLPEEGLKFMVYLQKENIIDESGMPKERFSAEFPKEGPSILRIQQVVRGDSAAYFCASSPGQSYGYTFGSGTRLTVV.

DNA for the CDR3: TGTGCCACCAGTGATGCAAAGGACAGGGGGCGAGAAGAGACCCAGTACTTC. Translated, it gives CATSDAKDRGREETQYF. The chain uses TRBV24-1 and TRBJ2-5; the match to TRBD1 covers 11 bases. This CDR3 is built from 17 residues. Germline CDR1 and CDR2: KGHDR and SFDVKD. V shed 3 bases and J 3 bases; nucleotides not matched to a gene: 8.

This chain joins TRBV18 and TRBJ1-1; D ambiguous. The V end lost 5 bases, the J end lost 1 base, and 5 bases lay between the germline ends. The CDR3 covers 12 residues. The germline V gene has CDR1 KGHSH and CDR2 LQKENI. The DNA for the CDR3 is TGTGCCAGCTCAGGACCGAACACTGAAGCTTTCTTT. The encoded protein is CASSGPNTEAFF.